This T cell receptor (beta chain) was observed in a study of vaccination effects on CD4 cells after COVID-19. The table came from immunoSEQ multiplex PCR; TCRdb's copy has only in-frame clones and leaves some out. The repertoire has tens of thousands of clones, about 70% of them found once; the top ten carry less than 3.5%. Having been cultured for 10 days, the cells underwent CD4+ T cell isolation. Trimming removed 7 bases at V and 2 bases at J, with 12 bases between. The CDR3 sequence is 14 residues long. CDR1 is MNHEY, CDR2 SVGAGI, per germline. A note on this clone: As yet, its antigen is unknown.

The material was CD4+ T cells from PBMCs cultured without peptide, obtained before COVID-19 vaccination. The V and J genes are TRBV6-5 and TRBJ1-5, with D perhaps matching TRBD1 (5 bases). The receptor was isolated from a human donor who received a COVID-19 vaccine. The CDR3 loop reads CASTGHYRNQPQHF. The CDR3, as DNA: TGTGCCAGCACCGGACACTACCGCAATCAGCCCCAGCATTTT.